Shown below are 4 T cell receptor beta chains from a single sample sequenced in a study of T-cell reconstitution after alpha-beta-depleted transplantation in children. A library of TCRbeta sequences, prepared with unique molecular identifiers, was generated. One entry per CDR3 protein results from TCRdb running MiXCR on the PCR reads. The sample lists about a million distinct CDR3 sequences; about 31% were seen once. Specimen: PBMCs, mostly from graft donor cells, collected 360 days after TCRalphabeta/CD19-depleted stem cell transplant. Receptors originate from a boy in the first two years of life who had a stem cell transplant for SCID, so the T cells may come from the graft donor.

This clonotype was counted between two and nine times. The J gene is TRBJ2-2, the V gene TRBV4-2; D not certain. The germline V gene encodes CDR1 LGHNA and CDR2 YNFKEQ. With 0 bases removed from V and 7 bases from J, the gap between germline ends came to 9 bases. The CDR3 runs to 14 residues. CDR3 amino acids: CASSQDSWGGELFF. As DNA, the CDR3 is TGTGCCAGCAGCCAAGATTCGTGGGGCGGGGAGCTGTTTTTT.

The V gene is TRBV9, the J gene TRBJ1-3, with D hard to call. Germline V gene data show CDR1 as SGDLS and CDR2 as YYNGEE. CDR3 length equals 15 residues. With 4 bases removed from V and 0 bases from J, the gap between germline ends came to 11 bases. The CDR3 nucleotides are TGTGCCAGCAGCCTATCTCCTCTCTCTGGAAACACCATATATTTT. It translates to CASSLSPLSGNTIYF.

The CDR3 protein is CSARDSRGTNQPQHF. DNA of the CDR3: TGCAGTGCCCGTGACTCCAGGGGGACCAATCAGCCCCAGCATTTT. The J gene is TRBJ1-5, the V gene TRBV20-1, with 7 bases fitting TRBD1. J was trimmed by 3 bases and V by 6 bases; bases with no gene match: 11. The CDR3 loop spans 15 amino acids. Per the germline V gene, CDR1 is DFQATT and CDR2 is SNEGSKA (reference sequence).

CDR3 region: CSTRGRRPYNEQFF. DNA for the CDR3: TGCAGCACCAGGGGCCGCAGACCTTACAATGAGCAGTTCTTC. V usage is TRBV29-1 and J usage is TRBJ2-1, with D tentatively TRBD1 (6 bases). The CDR3 consists of 14 residues. V was cut by 8 bases and J by 4 bases, with 18 bases left in between. Looked up from germline, CDR1 is SQVTM and CDR2 is ANQGSEA.